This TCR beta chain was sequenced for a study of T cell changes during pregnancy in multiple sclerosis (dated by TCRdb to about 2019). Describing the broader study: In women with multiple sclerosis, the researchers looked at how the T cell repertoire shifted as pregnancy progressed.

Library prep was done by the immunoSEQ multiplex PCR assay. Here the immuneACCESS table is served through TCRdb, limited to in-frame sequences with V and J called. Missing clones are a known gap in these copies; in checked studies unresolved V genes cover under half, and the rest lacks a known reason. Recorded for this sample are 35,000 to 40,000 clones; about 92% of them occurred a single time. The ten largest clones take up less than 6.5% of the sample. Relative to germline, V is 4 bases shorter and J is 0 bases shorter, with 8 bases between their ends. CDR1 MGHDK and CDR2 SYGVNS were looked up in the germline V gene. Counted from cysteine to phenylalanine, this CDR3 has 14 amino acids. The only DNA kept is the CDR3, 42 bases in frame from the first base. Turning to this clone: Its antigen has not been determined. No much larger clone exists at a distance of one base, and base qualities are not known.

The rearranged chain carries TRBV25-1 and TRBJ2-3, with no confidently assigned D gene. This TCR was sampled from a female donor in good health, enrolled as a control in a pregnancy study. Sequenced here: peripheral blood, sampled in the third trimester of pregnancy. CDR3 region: CASSAGTSTDTQYF. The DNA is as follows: TGTGCCAGCAGTGCAGGCACTAGCACAGATACGCAGTATTTT.